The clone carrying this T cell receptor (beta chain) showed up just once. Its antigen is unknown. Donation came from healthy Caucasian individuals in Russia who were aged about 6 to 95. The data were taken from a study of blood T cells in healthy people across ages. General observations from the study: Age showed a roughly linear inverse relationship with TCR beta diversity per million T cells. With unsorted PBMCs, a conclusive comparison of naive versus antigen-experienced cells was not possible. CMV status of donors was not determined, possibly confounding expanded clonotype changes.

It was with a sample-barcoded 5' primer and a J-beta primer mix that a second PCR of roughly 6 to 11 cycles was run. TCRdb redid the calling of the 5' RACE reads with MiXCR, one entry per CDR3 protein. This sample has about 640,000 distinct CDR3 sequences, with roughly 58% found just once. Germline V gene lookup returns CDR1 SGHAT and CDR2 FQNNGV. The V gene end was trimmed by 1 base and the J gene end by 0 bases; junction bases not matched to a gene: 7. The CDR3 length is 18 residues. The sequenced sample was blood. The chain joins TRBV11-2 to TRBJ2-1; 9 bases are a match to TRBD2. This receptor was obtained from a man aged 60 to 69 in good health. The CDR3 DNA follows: TGTGCCAGCAGCTTAGGGGCGGGGGGGCAGAGCTCCTACAATGAGCAGTTCTTC. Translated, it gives CASSLGAGGQSSYNEQFF.